Following are 9 T cell receptor beta chains from one sample sequenced in a study of beta chain features in type 1 diabetes. General study results and limits: When Type 1 diabetes patients were examined, their TCRB CDR3s proved moderately but significantly shorter in all four CD4+ subsets.

No cognate antigen is known for these TCRs. Every isolated RNA sample was fully reverse transcribed, so sequencing captured expressed TCRB transcripts. The assay was immunoSEQ multiplex PCR, and TCRdb's table has in-frame clones only and misses some. The sample consists of 45,000 to 60,000 clones, around 40% of them appearing once. Material for sequencing was stem cell memory CD4+ T cells from blood. Source of these receptors: a man aged 30 to 45 with type 1 diabetes.

This clone was observed a few times. The rearrangement links TRBV28 to TRBJ2-4; 8 bases fit TRBD2. Germline CDR1 is MDHEN and CDR2 is SYDVKM. V lost 8 bases, J lost 9 bases, and 12 bases stayed unmatched. The CDR3 loop spans 14 amino acids. Here the CDR3 reads CASREGREAGIQYF. DNA of the CDR3: TGTGCCAGCCGGGAGGGGAGGGAGGCCGGCATTCAGTACTTC. The full variable domain, its missing parts supplied by reference TRBV28 and TRBJ2-4, is DVKVTQSSRYLVKRTGEKVFLECVQDMDHENMFWYRQDPGLGLRLIYFSYDVKMKEKGDIPEGYSVSREKKERFSLILESASTNQTSMYLCASREGREAGIQYFGAGTRLSVL.

This rearrangement joins TRBV7-2 to TRBJ2-5; no clear D gene. Trimming stripped 1 base from V and 4 bases from J, with 4 bases between. The CDR3 runs to 12 residues. Germline lookup yields CDR1 SGHTA and CDR2 FQGNSA. CDR3 coding DNA: TGTGCCAGCAGCTTAGTTAGAGAGACCCAGTACTTC. Protein sequence: CASSLVRETQYF. Together with reference TRBV7-2 and TRBJ2-5, the CDR3 gives the full variable domain: GAGVSQSPSNKVTEKGKDVELRCDPISGHTALYWYRQSLGQGLEFLIYFQGNSAPDKSGLPSDRFSAERTGGSVSTLTIQRTQQEDSAVYLCASSLVRETQYFGPGTRLLVL.

The chain uses TRBV19 and TRBJ2-5, with 15 bases fitting TRBD2. CDR3 size: 17 residues. V trimming: 2 bases; J trimming: 4 bases; junction bases outside the gene matches: 5. Germline V gene lookup returns CDR1 LNHDA and CDR2 SQIVND (reference sequence). This CDR3 is CASSIPSGLAGGETQYF. DNA of the CDR3: TGTGCCAGTAGTATACCCTCGGGACTAGCGGGAGGAGAGACCCAGTACTTC.

The gene calls are TRBV7-9 and TRBJ1-1, with D hard to call. The CDR3 totals 13 residues. The V end lost 1 base, the J end lost 2 bases, and 5 bases lay between the germline ends. From germline, CDR1 is SEHNR and CDR2 FQNEAQ (reference sequence). CDR3 DNA sequence: TGTGCCAGCAGCTTAGGGAGCAACACTGAAGCTTTCTTT. Translating it yields CASSLGSNTEAFF. Together with reference TRBV7-9 and TRBJ1-1, the CDR3 gives the full variable domain: DTGVSQNPRHKITKRGQNVTFRCDPISEHNRLYWYRQTLGQGPEFLTYFQNEAQLEKSRLLSDRFSAERPKGSFSTLEIQRTEQGDSAMYLCASSLGSNTEAFFGQGTRLTVV.

The genes are TRBV19 and TRBJ1-1; D is possibly TRBD1 (5 bases). Trimming pared 6 bases from V and 3 bases from J, leaving 11 bases between. CDR3 length: 13 amino acids. CDR1 is LNHDA and CDR2 is SQIVND in the germline V gene (reference sequence). The CDR3 region has the DNA TGTGCCAGTAGCATCGGAGGGGACACTGAAGCTTTCTTT. Its translation is CASSIGGDTEAFF. Combining the CDR3 with reference TRBV19 and TRBJ1-1 gives the whole variable domain DGGITQSPKYLFRKEGQNVTLSCEQNLNHDAMYWYRQDPGQGLRLIYYSQIVNDFQKGDIAEGYSVSREKKESFPLTVTSAQKNPTAFYLCASSIGGDTEAFFGQGTRLTVV.

The chain joins TRBV7-3 to TRBJ2-5; possible D gene TRBD1, 6 bases. This CDR3 has 16 residues. V lost 3 bases, J lost 2 bases, and 16 bases lay in between. Germline values: CDR1 SGHTA, CDR2 FQGTGA. CDR3 in DNA: TGTGCCAGCAGCTTGGTGGGTGCAGGGGAGCAAGAGACCCAGTACTTC. Translated, it gives CASSLVGAGEQETQYF.

CDR3 residues: CASSSGGLGAPSGANVLTF. CDR3 coding DNA: TGTGCCAGCAGTTCCGGAGGTTTAGGCGCCCCCTCTGGGGCCAACGTCCTGACTTTC. The rearrangement links TRBV28 to TRBJ2-6; D possibly corresponds to TRBD2 (5 bases). Per germline, CDR1 MDHEN and CDR2 SYDVKM. Trimming stripped 4 bases from V and 0 bases from J, with 19 bases between. CDR3 size: 19 residues.

The J gene is TRBJ1-2, the V gene TRBV6-5, with 9 bases identical to TRBD1. The V gene's germline CDR1 is MNHEY and CDR2 SVGAGI. The CDR3 is made up of 13 amino acids. Germline trimming cut 4 bases from V and 7 bases from J; bases unmatched to any gene: 4. CDR3 sequence reads: CASSFGQGFGYTF. The CDR3 coding sequence is TGTGCCAGCAGTTTCGGACAGGGGTTTGGCTACACCTTC.

This clone has just a few counts. This chain connects TRBV7-9 to TRBJ1-1; 7 bases align to TRBD1. The germline V gene has CDR1 SEHNR and CDR2 FQNEAQ (reference sequence). The CDR3 covers 14 residues. After removal of 5 bases from V and 2 bases from J, the junction contained 5 bases not matched to a gene. The DNA of the CDR3 is TGTGCCAGCAGCCGCGGACAGGCTAACACTGAAGCTTTCTTT. The encoded protein is CASSRGQANTEAFF.